Sequencing of this T cell receptor (beta chain) was carried out in a study of vaccination and CD4 T cells after COVID-19. The wider study: Post-COVID samples had a sampling time that fell a median roughly 100 days after diagnosis (range 35 to 161).

V was clipped by 5 bases and J by 4 bases, with 14 bases between them. This CDR3 has 14 amino acids. Germline V CDR1 and CDR2: SEHNR, FQNEAQ (reference sequence). The treatment was: roughly nine-day PBMC culture with coronavirus spike peptide pools or control peptides (ViraFEST assay). The Oncomine TCR Beta short-read assay was applied to DNA of cultured CD4+ T cells. TCRdb re-derived calls from the PCR reads in MiXCR, one entry per CDR3 protein. The sample lists about 18,000 distinct CDR3 sequences; roughly 45% were seen once. This clonotype was counted between two and nine times. Its matching antigen is unknown.

The chain has TRBV7-9 and TRBJ1-2; a weak D match, TRBD1 (5 bases). The TCR was taken from a human donor who had recovered from COVID-19. Sequencing was performed on CD4+ T cells from blood, cultured in vitro. The CDR3 DNA reads TGTGCCAGCAGCCACAGCGGGGGACTCTATGGCTACACCTTC. Its protein product is CASSHSGGLYGYTF.